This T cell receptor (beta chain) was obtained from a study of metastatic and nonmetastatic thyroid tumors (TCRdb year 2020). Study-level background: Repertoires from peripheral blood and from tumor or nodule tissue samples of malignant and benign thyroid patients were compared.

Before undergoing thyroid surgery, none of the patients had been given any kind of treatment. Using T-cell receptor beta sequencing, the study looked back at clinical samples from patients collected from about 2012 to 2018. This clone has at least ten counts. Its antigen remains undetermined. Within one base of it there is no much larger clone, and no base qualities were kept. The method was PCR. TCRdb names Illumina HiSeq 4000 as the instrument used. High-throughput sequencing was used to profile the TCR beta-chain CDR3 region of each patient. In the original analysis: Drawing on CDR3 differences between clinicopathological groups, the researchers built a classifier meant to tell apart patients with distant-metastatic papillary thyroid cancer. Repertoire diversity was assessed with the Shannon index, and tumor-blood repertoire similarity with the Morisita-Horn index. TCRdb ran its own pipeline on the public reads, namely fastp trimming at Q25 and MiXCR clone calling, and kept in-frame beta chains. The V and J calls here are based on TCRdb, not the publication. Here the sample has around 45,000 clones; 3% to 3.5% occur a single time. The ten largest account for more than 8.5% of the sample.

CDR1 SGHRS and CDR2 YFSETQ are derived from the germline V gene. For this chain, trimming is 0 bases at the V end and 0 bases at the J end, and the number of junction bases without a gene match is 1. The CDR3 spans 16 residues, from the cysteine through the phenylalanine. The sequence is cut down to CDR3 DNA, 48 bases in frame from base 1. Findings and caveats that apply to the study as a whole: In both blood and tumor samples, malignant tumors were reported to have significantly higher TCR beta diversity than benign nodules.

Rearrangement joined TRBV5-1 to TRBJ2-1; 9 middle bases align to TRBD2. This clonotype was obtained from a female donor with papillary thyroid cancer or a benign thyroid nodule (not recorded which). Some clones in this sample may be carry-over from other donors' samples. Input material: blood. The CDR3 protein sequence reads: CASSLDSGSSYNEQFF. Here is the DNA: TGCGCCAGCAGCTTGGATAGCGGGAGCTCCTACAATGAGCAGTTCTTC.